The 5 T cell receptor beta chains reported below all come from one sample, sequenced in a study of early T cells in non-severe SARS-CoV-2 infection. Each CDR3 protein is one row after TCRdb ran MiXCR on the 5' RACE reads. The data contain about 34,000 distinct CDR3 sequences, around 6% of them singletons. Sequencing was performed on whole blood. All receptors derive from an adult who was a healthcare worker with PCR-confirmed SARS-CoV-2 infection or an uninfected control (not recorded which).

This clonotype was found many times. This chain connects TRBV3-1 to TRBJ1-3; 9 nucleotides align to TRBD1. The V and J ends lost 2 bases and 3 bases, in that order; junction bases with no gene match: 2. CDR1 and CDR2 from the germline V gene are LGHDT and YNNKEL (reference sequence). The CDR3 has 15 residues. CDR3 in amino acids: CASSQMDRGGNTIYF. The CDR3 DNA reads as TGTGCCAGCAGCCAAATGGACAGGGGTGGAAACACCATATATTTT.

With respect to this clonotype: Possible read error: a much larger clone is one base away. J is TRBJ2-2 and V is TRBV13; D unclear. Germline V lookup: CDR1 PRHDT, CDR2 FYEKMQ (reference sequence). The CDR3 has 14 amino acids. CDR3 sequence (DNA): TGTGCCGGCAGTCACCCCTTGAACACCGGGGAGCTGTTTTTT. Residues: CAGSHPLNTGELFF.

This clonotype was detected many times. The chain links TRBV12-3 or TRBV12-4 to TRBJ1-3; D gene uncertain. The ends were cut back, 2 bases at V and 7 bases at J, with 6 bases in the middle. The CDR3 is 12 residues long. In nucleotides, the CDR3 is TGTGCCAGCAGTTTATCTTCGAACACCATATATTTT. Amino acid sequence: CASSLSSNTIYF.

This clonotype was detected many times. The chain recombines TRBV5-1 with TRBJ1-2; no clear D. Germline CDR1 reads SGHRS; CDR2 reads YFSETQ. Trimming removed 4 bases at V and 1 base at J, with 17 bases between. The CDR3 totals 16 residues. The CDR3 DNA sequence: TGCGCCAGCAGCCTGGGATTGGGAAGGATTAACTATGGCTACACCTTC. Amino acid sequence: CASSLGLGRINYGYTF.

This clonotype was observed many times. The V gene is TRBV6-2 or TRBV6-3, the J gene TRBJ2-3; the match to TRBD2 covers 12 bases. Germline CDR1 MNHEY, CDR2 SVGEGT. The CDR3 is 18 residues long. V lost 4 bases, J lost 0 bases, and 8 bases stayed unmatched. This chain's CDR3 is CASSFSTSGGFSTDTQYF. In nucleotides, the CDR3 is TGTGCCAGCAGTTTTTCGACTAGCGGGGGCTTTAGCACAGATACGCAGTATTTT.